This TCR beta chain was sequenced for a study of blood T cell repertoires in COVID-19. Study as a whole: The study drew acute and convalescent COVID-19 samples from the United States, Italy and Spain.

CDR1 SEHNR and CDR2 FQNEAQ come from the germline V gene (reference sequence). The CDR3 loop spans 15 amino acids. The trim removed 5 bases at V and 5 bases at J, leaving 8 bases unmatched. Only in-frame clones appear in the TCRdb table, and some are missing; sequencing was by immunoSEQ multiplex PCR. The table has approximately 170,000 clones, about 83% seen once; the top ten hold around 20%. Sequencing was done on a sample of peripheral blood. The J gene is TRBJ1-2, the V gene TRBV7-9; 10 bases map to TRBD1. The origin of this receptor is a woman between 65 and 79 years old who had recovered from COVID-19. Here the CDR3 reads CASSLRQGAGYGYTF. The DNA of the CDR3 is TGTGCCAGCAGCCTCAGACAGGGGGCTGGGTATGGCTACACCTTC.